The clone carrying this T cell receptor (beta chain) occurred once. Its antigen is unidentified. The CDR3 consists of 13 residues. V dropped 5 bases and J dropped 0 bases, with 5 bases sitting between them. The germline V gene has CDR1 MNHEY and CDR2 SMNVEV (reference sequence). The data were taken from a study of T cell responses to AZD1222 COVID-19 vaccine. Clones were sequenced by immunoSEQ multiplex PCR, and TCRdb holds only the in-frame ones, with some missing. The repertoire holds 95,000 to 150,000 clones, with approximately 90% as singletons. The study's findings and limits: Close to half of all spike-specific TCRs reportedly target regions of the variants that are unmutated. Spike-specific TCR breadth and depth grew following two AZD1222 doses. Donors were chiefly white British, with a greater number of females, and clonal diversity was perhaps underestimated.

The sample here was peripheral blood, taken on day 0 of AZD1222 vaccination. The V call is TRBV27, the J call TRBJ2-1, with D hard to call. The sequence came from an adult in good health. The CDR3 sequence is CASSEDSYNEQFF. The DNA of the CDR3 is TGTGCCAGCAGTGAAGACTCCTACAATGAGCAGTTCTTC.